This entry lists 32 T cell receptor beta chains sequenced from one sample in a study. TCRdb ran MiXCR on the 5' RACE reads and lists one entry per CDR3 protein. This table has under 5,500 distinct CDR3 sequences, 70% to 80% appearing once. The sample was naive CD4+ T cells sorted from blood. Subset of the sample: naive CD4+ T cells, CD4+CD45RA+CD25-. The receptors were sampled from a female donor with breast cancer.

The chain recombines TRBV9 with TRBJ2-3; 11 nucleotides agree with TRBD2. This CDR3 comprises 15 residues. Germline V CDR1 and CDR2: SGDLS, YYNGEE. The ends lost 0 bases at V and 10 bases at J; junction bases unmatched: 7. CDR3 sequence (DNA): TGTGCCAGCAGCGTAGCTGGACTAGCGGGTAATGCGCAGTATTTT. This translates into CASSVAGLAGNAQYF.

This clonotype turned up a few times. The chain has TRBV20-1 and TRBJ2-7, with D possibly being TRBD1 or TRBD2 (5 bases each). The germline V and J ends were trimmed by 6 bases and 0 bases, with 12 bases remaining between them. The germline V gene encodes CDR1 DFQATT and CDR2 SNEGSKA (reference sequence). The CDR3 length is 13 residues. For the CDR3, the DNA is TGCAGTGCCAGGGACGCCAGCTCCTACGAGCAGTACTTC. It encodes CSARDASSYEQYF.

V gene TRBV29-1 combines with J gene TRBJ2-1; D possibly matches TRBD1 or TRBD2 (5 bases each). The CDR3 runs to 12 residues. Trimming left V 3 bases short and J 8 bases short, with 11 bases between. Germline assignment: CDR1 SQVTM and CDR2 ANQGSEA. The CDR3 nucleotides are TGCAGCGTTGATAAGGGGAGTTATGAGCAGTTCTTC. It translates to CSVDKGSYEQFF.

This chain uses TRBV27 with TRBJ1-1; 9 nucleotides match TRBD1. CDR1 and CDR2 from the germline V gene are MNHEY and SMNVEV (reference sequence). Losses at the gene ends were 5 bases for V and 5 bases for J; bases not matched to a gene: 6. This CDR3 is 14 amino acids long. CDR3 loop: CASSLQGARTEAFF. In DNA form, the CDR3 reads TGTGCCAGCAGTCTACAGGGGGCGCGAACTGAAGCTTTCTTT.

The CDR3, as DNA: TGTGCCAGCAGCCTCCCAGCGGGGGGCCCTTACAATGAGCAGTTCTTC. Its translation: CASSLPAGGPYNEQFF. The genes are TRBV27 and TRBJ2-1; 9 bases are a match to TRBD2. The ends lost 6 bases at V and 4 bases at J; junction bases unmatched: 10. The CDR3 is 16 residues long. Germline assignment: CDR1 MNHEY and CDR2 SMNVEV (reference sequence).

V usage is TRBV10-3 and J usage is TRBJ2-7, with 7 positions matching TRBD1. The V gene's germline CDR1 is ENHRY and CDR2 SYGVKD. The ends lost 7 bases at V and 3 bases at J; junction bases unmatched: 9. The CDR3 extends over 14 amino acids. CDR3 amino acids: CAIKGSGQDYEQYF. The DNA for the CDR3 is TGTGCCATCAAGGGGTCAGGACAGGACTACGAGCAGTACTTC.

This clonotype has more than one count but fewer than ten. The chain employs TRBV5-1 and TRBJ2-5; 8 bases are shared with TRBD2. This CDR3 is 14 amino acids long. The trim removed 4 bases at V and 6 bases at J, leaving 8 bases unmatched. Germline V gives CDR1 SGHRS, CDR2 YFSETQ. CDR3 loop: CASSQETSEQTQYF. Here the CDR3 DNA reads TGCGCCAGCAGCCAAGAGACTAGCGAGCAGACCCAGTACTTC.

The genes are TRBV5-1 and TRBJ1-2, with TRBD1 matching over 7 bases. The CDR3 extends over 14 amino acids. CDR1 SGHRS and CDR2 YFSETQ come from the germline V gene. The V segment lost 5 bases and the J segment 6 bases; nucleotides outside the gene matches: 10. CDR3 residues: CASSFTGTANGYTF. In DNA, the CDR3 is TGCGCCAGCAGTTTTACCGGGACAGCAAATGGCTACACCTTC.

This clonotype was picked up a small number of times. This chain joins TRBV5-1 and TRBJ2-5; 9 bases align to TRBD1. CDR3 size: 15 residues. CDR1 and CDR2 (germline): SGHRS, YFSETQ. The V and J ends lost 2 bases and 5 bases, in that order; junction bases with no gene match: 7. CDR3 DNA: TGCGCCAGCAGCTTTTGGGACAGGGTCGACGAGACCCAGTACTTC. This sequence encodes CASSFWDRVDETQYF.

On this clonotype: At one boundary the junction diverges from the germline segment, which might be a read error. Written as DNA, the CDR3 is TGTGCCAGCAGCCATACTTTGGTGGACGATCAGTACTTC. This encodes CASSHTLVDDQYF. This rearrangement joins TRBV7-2 to TRBJ2-7; D gene uncertain. Germline V gene lookup returns CDR1 SGHTA and CDR2 FQGNSA. This CDR3 region has 13 residues.

The chain's CDR3 is CASSLGTYNEQFF. Written as DNA, the CDR3 is TGTGCCAGCAGCTTAGGGACTTACAATGAGCAGTTCTTC. The chain is built from TRBV7-6 and TRBJ2-1; tentative D call: TRBD2 (5 bases). The germline gives CDR1 SGHVS, CDR2 FNYEAQ. The germline V and J ends were trimmed by 1 base and 4 bases, with 5 bases remaining between them. The CDR3 runs 13 residues.

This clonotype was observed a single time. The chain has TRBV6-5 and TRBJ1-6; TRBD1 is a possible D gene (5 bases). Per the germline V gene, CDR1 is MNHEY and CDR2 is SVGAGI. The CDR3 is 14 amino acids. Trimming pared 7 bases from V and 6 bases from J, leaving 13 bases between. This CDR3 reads CASNSGTANSPLHF. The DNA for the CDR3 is TGTGCCAGCAACTCCGGGACGGCTAATTCACCCCTCCACTTT.

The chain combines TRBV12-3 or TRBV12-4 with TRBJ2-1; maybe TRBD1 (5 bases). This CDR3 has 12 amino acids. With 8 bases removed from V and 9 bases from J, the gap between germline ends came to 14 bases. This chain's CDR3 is CASSLTVPEQFF. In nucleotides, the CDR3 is TGTGCCAGCTCACTGACAGTTCCTGAGCAGTTCTTC.

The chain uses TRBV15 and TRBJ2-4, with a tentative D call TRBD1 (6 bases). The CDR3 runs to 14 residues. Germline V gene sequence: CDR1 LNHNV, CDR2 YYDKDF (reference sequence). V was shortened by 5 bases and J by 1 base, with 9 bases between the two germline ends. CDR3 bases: TGTGCCACCAGCTCAGACAGGGCCAAAAACATTCAGTACTTC. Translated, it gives CATSSDRAKNIQYF.

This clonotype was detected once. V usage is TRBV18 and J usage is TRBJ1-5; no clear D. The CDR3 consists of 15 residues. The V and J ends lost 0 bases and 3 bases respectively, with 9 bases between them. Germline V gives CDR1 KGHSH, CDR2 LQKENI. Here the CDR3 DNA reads TGTGCCAGCTCACCACCGGGAGGGCCCAATCAGCCCCAGCATTTT. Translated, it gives CASSPPGGPNQPQHF.

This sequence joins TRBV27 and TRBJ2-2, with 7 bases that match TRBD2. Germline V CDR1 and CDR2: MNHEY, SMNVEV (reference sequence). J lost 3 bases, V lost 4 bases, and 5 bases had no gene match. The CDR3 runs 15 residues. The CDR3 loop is CASSSKRGYTGELFF. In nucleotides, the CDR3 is TGTGCCAGCAGTTCTAAGCGGGGTTACACCGGGGAGCTGTTTTTT.

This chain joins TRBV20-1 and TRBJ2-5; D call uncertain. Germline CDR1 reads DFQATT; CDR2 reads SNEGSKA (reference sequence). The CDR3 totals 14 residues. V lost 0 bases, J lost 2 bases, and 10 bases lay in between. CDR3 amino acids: CSARDRRGQETQYF. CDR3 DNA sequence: TGCAGTGCTAGAGATCGCCGTGGTCAAGAGACCCAGTACTTC.

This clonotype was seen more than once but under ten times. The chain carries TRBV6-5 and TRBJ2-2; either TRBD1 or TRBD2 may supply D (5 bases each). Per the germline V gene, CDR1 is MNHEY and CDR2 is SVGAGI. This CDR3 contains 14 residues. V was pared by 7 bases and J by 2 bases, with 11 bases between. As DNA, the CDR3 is TGTGCCAGCACGCCGGGGCTAAACACCGGGGAGCTGTTTTTT. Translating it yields CASTPGLNTGELFF.

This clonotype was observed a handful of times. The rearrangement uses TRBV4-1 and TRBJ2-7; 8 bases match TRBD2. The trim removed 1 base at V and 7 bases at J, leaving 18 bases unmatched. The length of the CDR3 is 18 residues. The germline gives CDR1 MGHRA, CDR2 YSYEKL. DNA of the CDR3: TGCGCCAGCAGCCAAGTGGCTAGCGGGTTCCCAAACGCGGGGGAGCAGTACTTC. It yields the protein CASSQVASGFPNAGEQYF.

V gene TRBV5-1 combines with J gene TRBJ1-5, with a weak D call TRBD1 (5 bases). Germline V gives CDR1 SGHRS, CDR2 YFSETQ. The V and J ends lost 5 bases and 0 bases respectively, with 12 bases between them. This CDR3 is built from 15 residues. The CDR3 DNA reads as TGCGCCAGCAGGCGGGGCTCAAATAGCAATCAGCCCCAGCATTTT. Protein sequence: CASRRGSNSNQPQHF.

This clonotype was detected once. The chain's CDR3 is CSAAGQGYNQPQHF. For the CDR3, the DNA is TGCAGTGCAGCGGGACAGGGCTACAATCAGCCCCAGCATTTT. This rearrangement joins TRBV20-1 to TRBJ1-5; 9 nucleotides align to TRBD1. Germline V gives CDR1 DFQATT, CDR2 SNEGSKA (reference sequence). This CDR3 comprises 14 residues. J lost 3 bases, V lost 6 bases, and 6 bases had no gene match.

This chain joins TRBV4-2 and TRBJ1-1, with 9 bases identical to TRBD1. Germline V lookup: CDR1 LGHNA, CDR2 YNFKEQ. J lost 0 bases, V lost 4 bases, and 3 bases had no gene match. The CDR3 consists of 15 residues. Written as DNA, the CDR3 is TGTGCCAGCAGCCCGGGACAGGGCTTGAACACTGAAGCTTTCTTT. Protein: CASSPGQGLNTEAFF.

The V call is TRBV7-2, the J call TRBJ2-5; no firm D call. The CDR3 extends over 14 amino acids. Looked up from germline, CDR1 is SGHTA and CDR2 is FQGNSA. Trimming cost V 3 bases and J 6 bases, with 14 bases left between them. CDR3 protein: CASSFKGTVKTQYF. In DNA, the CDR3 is TGTGCCAGCAGCTTCAAAGGAACTGTGAAGACCCAGTACTTC.

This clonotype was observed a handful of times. DNA for the CDR3: TGCAGCGTCCGACCTATCCGGGGTGGAGTAGCTGAAGCTTTCTTT. It specifies CSVRPIRGGVAEAFF. The J gene is TRBJ1-1, the V gene TRBV29-1; no clear D gene. This CDR3 contains 15 residues. Germline CDR1 reads SQVTM; CDR2 reads ANQGSEA. V lost 6 bases and J lost 6, with 23 bases in between.

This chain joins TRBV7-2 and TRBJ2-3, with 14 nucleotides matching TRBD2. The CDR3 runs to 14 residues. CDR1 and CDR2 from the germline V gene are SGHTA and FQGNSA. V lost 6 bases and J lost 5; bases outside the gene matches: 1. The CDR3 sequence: CASRGLAGGDTQYF. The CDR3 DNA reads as TGTGCCAGCAGAGGACTAGCGGGAGGAGATACGCAGTATTTT.

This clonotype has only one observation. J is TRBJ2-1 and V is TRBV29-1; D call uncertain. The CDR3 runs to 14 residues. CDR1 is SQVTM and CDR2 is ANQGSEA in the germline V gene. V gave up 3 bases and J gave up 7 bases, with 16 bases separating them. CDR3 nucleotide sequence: TGCAGCGTTGAGTCTAGAGGCCTTAGGAATGAGCAGTTCTTC. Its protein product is CSVESRGLRNEQFF.

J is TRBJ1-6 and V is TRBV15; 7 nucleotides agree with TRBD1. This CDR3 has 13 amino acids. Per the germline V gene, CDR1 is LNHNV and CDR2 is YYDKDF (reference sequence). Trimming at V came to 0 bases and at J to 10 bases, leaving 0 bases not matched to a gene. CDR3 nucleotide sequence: TGTGCCACCAGCAGAGAAGGGGGCTCACCCCTCCACTTT. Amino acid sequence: CATSREGGSPLHF.

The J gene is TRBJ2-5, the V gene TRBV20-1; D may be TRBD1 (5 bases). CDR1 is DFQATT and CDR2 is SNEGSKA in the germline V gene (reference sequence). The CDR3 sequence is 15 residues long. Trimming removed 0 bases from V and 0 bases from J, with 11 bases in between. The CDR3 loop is CSARDNARDQETQYF. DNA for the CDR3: TGCAGTGCTAGAGATAACGCCAGGGACCAAGAGACCCAGTACTTC.

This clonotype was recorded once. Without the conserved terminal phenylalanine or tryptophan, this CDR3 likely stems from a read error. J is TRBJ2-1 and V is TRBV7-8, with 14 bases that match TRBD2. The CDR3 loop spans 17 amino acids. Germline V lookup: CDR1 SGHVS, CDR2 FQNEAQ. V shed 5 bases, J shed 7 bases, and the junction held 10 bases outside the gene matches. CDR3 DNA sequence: TGTGCCAGCAGCATCAGCCTGACTAGCGGGAGGGAGAATGAGCAGTTCTAC. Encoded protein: CASSISLTSGRENEQFY.

This chain's CDR3 is CASSLEAGGSYEQYF. The CDR3 DNA follows: TGTGCCAGCAGCTTAGAGGCGGGGGGGTCCTACGAGCAGTACTTC. The chain joins TRBV7-2 to TRBJ2-7, with TRBD2 matching over 9 bases. The CDR3 is 15 amino acids. Germline assignment: CDR1 SGHTA and CDR2 FQGNSA. After removal of 1 base from V and 1 base from J, the junction contained 2 bases not matched to a gene.

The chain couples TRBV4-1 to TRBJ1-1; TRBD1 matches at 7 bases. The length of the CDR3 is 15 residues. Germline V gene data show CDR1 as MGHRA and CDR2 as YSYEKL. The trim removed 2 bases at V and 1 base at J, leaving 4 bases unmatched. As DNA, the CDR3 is TGCGCCAGCAGCCAACAGGGACAGCAGAACACTGAAGCTTTCTTT. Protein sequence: CASSQQGQQNTEAFF.

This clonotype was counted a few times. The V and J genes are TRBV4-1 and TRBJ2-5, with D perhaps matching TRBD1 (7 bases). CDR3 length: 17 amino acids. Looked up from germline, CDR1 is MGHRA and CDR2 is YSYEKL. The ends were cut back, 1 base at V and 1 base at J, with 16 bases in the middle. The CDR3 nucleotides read TGCGCCAGCAGCCAAGTCGCGGCGCGGGACAGCCAAGAGACCCAGTACTTC. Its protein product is CASSQVAARDSQETQYF.